This TCR beta chain was identified during a study of cytomegalovirus exposure and HLA in healthy donors. On the study more broadly: Of several hundred genotyped donors, roughly 81% clustered with self-reported Caucasian donors. Study outcomes and limitations: Later examination showed HLA-associated TCR beta chains had greater clonal expansion than equally common others.

This clone has more than one count but fewer than ten. What it binds is not known. The PCR used 60 Vbeta and 13 Jbeta primers. The method was immunoSEQ multiplex PCR; TCRdb's version includes in-frame clones alone and lacks a portion of them. The table lists some 120,000 clones, less than 10% of them singletons, with about 6% in the top ten. V was shortened by 7 bases and J by 4 bases, with 13 bases between the two germline ends. CDR1 and CDR2 from the germline V gene are SNHLY and FYNNEI. This CDR3 is built from 14 residues. The material sequenced was PBMCs. V is TRBV2 and J is TRBJ2-2; D perhaps matches TRBD1 (5 bases). The source is a woman in her thirties or forties in good health and CMV-seropositive. The CDR3 loop reads CASKPDRITGELFF. The DNA of the CDR3 is TGTGCCAGCAAACCAGACAGAATCACCGGGGAGCTGTTTTTT. Variable domain in full (rest from reference TRBV2 and TRBJ2-2): EPEVTQTPSHQVTQMGQEVILRCVPISNHLYFYWYRQILGQKVEFLVSFYNNEISEKSEIFDDQFSVERPDGSNFTLKIRSTKLEDSAMYFCASKPDRITGELFFGEGSRLTVL.